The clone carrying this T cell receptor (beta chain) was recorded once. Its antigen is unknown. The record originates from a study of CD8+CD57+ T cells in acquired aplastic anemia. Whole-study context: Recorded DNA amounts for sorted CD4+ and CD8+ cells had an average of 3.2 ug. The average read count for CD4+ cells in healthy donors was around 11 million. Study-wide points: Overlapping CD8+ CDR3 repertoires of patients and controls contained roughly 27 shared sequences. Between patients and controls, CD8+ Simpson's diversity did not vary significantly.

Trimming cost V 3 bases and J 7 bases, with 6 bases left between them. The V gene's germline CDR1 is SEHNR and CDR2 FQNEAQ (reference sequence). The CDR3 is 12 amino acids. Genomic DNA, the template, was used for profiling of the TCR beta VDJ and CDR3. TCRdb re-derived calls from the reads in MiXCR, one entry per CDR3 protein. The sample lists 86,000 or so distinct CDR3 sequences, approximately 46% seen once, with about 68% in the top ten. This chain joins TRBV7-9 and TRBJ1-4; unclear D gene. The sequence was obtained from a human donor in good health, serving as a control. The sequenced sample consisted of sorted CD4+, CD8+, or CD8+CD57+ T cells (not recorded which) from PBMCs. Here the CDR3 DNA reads TGTGCCAGCAGCTTGATGGGTGAAAAACTGTTTTTT. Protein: CASSLMGEKLFF.